This T cell receptor (beta chain) came from a study of cytomegalovirus exposure and HLA in healthy donors. About this clone itself: Its target is not known.

Whole-study findings and limits: A few CMV-associated chains were confirmed in vitro to be specific for CMV antigens. Reportedly, cytomegalovirus status was diagnosed with high sensitivity and specificity.

Assay: immunoSEQ multiplex PCR; the TCRdb copy retains only in-frame clones and omits some. The data show fewer than 100,000 clones, approximately 90% seen once. The V and J ends lost 3 bases and 8 bases respectively, with 16 bases between them. This CDR3 is 15 amino acids long. Germline values: CDR1 MNHEY, CDR2 SMNVEV (reference sequence). Donors were drawn from the approximately 110-subject validation cohort, separate from the approximately 670-subject first cohort. Sequenced sample: PBMCs. This TCR came from a young man in good health and CMV-seronegative. The gene calls are TRBV27 and TRBJ2-2, with D perhaps TRBD1 (5 bases). CDR3 sequence (DNA): TGTGCCAGCAGTTTCCAGGGCCTTTTGGTGGGGGAGCTGTTTTTT. Protein sequence: CASSFQGLLVGELFF.